These 18 T cell receptor beta chains came from one sample sequenced in a study of shared clonotypes between healthy human individuals. This table comes from immunoSEQ multiplex PCR, and its TCRdb copy is limited to in-frame clones, with some not included. The table includes over a million clones, approximately 78% detected once. The sequenced sample consisted of memory CD4+ T cells from PBMCs. Subset specified: CD45RA-negative fraction. Receptor source: a man between 18 and 29 years old in good health. Some clones in this sample may be carry-over from other donors' samples.

The rearrangement joins TRBV18 to TRBJ1-6; D uncertain. The germline gives CDR1 KGHSH, CDR2 LQKENI. CDR3 length equals 14 residues. V gave up 6 bases and J gave up 5 bases, with 11 bases separating them. The DNA for the CDR3 is TGTGCCAGCTCCCGGACGGGAGATAATTCACCCCTCCACTTT. Encoded protein: CASSRTGDNSPLHF.

Notes on this clone: The same CDR3 is also encoded by other DNA sequences in this sample. The chain uses TRBV30 and TRBJ1-3; no reliable D call. CDR1 and CDR2 (germline): GTSNPN, SVGIG (reference sequence). V was clipped by 5 bases and J by 4 bases, with 9 bases between them. This CDR3 comprises 12 residues. The CDR3 region has the DNA TGTGCCTGGGGGGTGTCCGGAAACACCATATATTTT. This codes for CAWGVSGNTIYF.

A word on this clone: Other DNA sequences in this specimen translate into the identical CDR3. The V call is TRBV27, the J call TRBJ1-2; TRBD1 agrees at 7 bases. V lost 6 bases, J lost 4 bases, and 5 bases stayed unmatched. The V gene's germline CDR1 is MNHEY and CDR2 SMNVEV (reference sequence). This CDR3 comprises 13 residues. In DNA form, the CDR3 reads TGTGCCAGCAGCCGACAGGGCAGCTATGGCTACACCTTC. Protein product: CASSRQGSYGYTF.

The chain is built from TRBV10-3 and TRBJ1-5; 8 bases fit TRBD1. Trimming took 3 bases from V and 4 from J; bases not matched to a gene: 8. Germline V gene data show CDR1 as ENHRY and CDR2 as SYGVKD. The CDR3 length is 16 residues. The CDR3 sequence is CAISDLGTGRNQPQHF. The DNA for the CDR3 is TGTGCCATCAGTGACCTCGGGACAGGTCGGAATCAGCCCCAGCATTTT.

The chain is built from TRBV2 and TRBJ1-4; a possible D gene is TRBD1 (6 bases). This CDR3 contains 14 residues. The V gene's germline CDR1 is SNHLY and CDR2 FYNNEI. The V end was cut by 6 bases, the J end by 3 bases, with 11 bases between. The CDR3 DNA sequence: TGTGCCAGCAGCAAACAGGGAGCTAATGAAAAACTGTTTTTT. Translating gives CASSKQGANEKLFF.

This clone was observed at least ten times. Within the sample, other DNA sequences also encode this same CDR3. The rearrangement joins TRBV2 to TRBJ2-5; D is unclear. Germline V lookup: CDR1 SNHLY, CDR2 FYNNEI. The CDR3 covers 13 residues. Trimming stripped 2 bases from V and 7 bases from J, with 11 bases between. The CDR3 sequence: CASSESGGGTQYF. In nucleotides, the CDR3 is TGTGCCAGCAGTGAATCAGGCGGTGGGACCCAGTACTTC. Full variable domain (missing parts from reference TRBV2 and TRBJ2-5): EPEVTQTPSHQVTQMGQEVILRCVPISNHLYFYWYRQILGQKVEFLVSFYNNEISEKSEIFDDQFSVERPDGSNFTLKIRSTKLEDSAMYFCASSESGGGTQYFGPGTRLLVL.

The J gene is TRBJ1-1, the V gene TRBV5-1, with D perhaps matching TRBD1 (6 bases). This CDR3 has 15 amino acids. Trimming cost V 4 bases and J 3 bases, with 16 bases left between them. CDR1 and CDR2 (germline): SGHRS, YFSETQ. CDR3 DNA sequence: TGCGCCAGCAGCAAGTACCAGGGGCAACACACTGAAGCTTTCTTT. It encodes CASSKYQGQHTEAFF.

V is TRBV7-9 and J is TRBJ2-2; D remains ambiguous. Trimming took off 1 base at V and 3 bases at J, with 9 bases between the two ends. CDR1 SEHNR and CDR2 FQNEAQ come from the germline V gene (reference sequence). The CDR3 is 15 amino acids. CDR3: CASSLGASHTGELFF. CDR3 sequence (DNA): TGTGCCAGCAGCTTAGGAGCCAGCCACACCGGGGAGCTGTTTTTT.

This clone was observed once. The CDR3 reads CASSQAPTASYEQYF. The CDR3 nucleotides read TGCGCCAGCAGCCAAGCCCCGACAGCCTCTTACGAGCAGTACTTC. The J gene is TRBJ2-7, the V gene TRBV4-1; D is perhaps TRBD1 (5 bases). The V end lost 1 base, the J end lost 4 bases, and 14 bases lay between the germline ends. Per germline, CDR1 MGHRA and CDR2 YSYEKL. There are 15 residues in the CDR3.

This clone was seen at least ten times. The chain recombines TRBV6-5 with TRBJ1-5; tentative D call: TRBD1 (6 bases). The CDR3 loop spans 14 amino acids. Germline V gene data show CDR1 as MNHEY and CDR2 as SVGAGI. Trimming pared 6 bases from V and 5 bases from J, leaving 14 bases between. CDR3 amino acids: CASRKGQKYQPQHF. The CDR3 DNA reads TGTGCCAGCAGGAAAGGACAGAAATATCAGCCCCAGCATTTT.

This clone appeared many times. The chain links TRBV7-3 to TRBJ2-7; 7 bases fit TRBD1. Per germline, CDR1 SGHTA and CDR2 FQGTGA. Trimming at V came to 5 bases and at J to 5 bases, leaving 6 bases not matched to a gene. The CDR3 contains 13 residues. The CDR3 nucleotides are TGTGCCAGCAGCGCCGGGACAGATGACGAGCAGTACTTC. As protein: CASSAGTDDEQYF.

As DNA, the CDR3 is TGCGCCAGCAGCCGACCGGGACAGCCGGTCTACGAGCAGTACTTC. Protein product: CASSRPGQPVYEQYF. The chain is built from TRBV4-1 and TRBJ2-7, with 7 bases identical to TRBD1. This CDR3 is 15 amino acids long. V shed 4 bases, J shed 3 bases, and the junction held 9 bases outside the gene matches. Germline CDR1 MGHRA, CDR2 YSYEKL.

This chain connects TRBV28 to TRBJ2-5; D possibly corresponds to TRBD1 (5 bases). The CDR3 consists of 15 residues. Looked up from germline, CDR1 is MDHEN and CDR2 is SYDVKM. V lost 3 bases, J lost 0 bases, and 11 bases lay in between. As DNA, the CDR3 is TGTGCCAGCAGTTTTATGGGGCGGTACCAAGAGACCCAGTACTTC. It encodes CASSFMGRYQETQYF.

The chain joins TRBV27 to TRBJ1-1, with D possibly matching TRBD1 (5 bases). Trimming shortened V by 3 bases and J by 1 base, and 9 bases separated the two germline ends. Per germline, CDR1 MNHEY and CDR2 SMNVEV (reference sequence). The CDR3 is made up of 14 amino acids. The CDR3 sequence is CASSFLGANTEAFF. The DNA of the CDR3 is TGTGCCAGCAGTTTCTTAGGGGCGAACACTGAAGCTTTCTTT.

This clone came up a few times. The V call is TRBV5-4, the J call TRBJ1-2, with 11 bases matching TRBD1. Germline trimming cut 2 bases from V and 5 bases from J; bases unmatched to any gene: 8. CDR3 length: 16 amino acids. Per germline, CDR1 SGHNT and CDR2 YYREEE (reference sequence). This chain's CDR3 is CASSFGQGAGIYGYTF. DNA of the CDR3: TGTGCCAGCAGCTTCGGACAGGGGGCTGGCATTTATGGCTACACCTTC.

The gene calls are TRBV30 and TRBJ2-1, with TRBD2 identical over 7 bases. V gave up 0 bases and J gave up 8 bases; unmatched junction bases: 7. Germline V gene data show CDR1 as GTSNPN and CDR2 as SVGIG (reference sequence). The CDR3 consists of 14 residues. CDR3 DNA sequence: TGTGCCTGGAGTGTATTACGGGCGGGGGATGAGCAGTTCTTC. This encodes CAWSVLRAGDEQFF.

This chain links TRBV15 with TRBJ2-7; D is unclear. The CDR3 loop spans 14 amino acids. Trimming removed 3 bases from V and 0 bases from J, with 9 bases in between. Germline CDR1 reads LNHNV; CDR2 reads YYDKDF (reference sequence). In nucleotides, the CDR3 is TGTGCCACCAGCAGGATAGACTCCTCCTACGAGCAGTACTTC. It yields the protein CATSRIDSSYEQYF.

This clone was seen repeatedly, ten times or more. The V gene is TRBV7-3, the J gene TRBJ1-1; the D is unclear. The germline V gene encodes CDR1 SGHTA and CDR2 FQGTGA. With 0 bases removed from V and 1 base from J, the gap between germline ends came to 12 bases. The CDR3 loop spans 16 amino acids. CDR3 sequence: CASSLTGRVQNTEAFF. Here the CDR3 DNA reads TGTGCCAGCAGCTTAACCGGGAGGGTACAGAACACTGAAGCTTTCTTT.